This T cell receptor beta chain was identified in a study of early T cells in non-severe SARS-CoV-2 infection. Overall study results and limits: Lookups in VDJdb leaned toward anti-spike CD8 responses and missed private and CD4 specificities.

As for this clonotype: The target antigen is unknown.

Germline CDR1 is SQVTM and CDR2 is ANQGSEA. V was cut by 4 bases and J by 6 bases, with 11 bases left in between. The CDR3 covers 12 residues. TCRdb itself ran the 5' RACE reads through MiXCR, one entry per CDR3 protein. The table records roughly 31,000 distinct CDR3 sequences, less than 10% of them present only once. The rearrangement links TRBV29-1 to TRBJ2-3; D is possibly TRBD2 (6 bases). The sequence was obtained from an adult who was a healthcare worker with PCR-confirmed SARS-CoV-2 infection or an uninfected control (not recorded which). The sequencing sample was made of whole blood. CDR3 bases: TGCAGCGTTGGAAGCAGCGGGGATACGCAGTATTTT. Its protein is CSVGSSGDTQYF.